This TCR beta chain comes out of a study of cytomegalovirus exposure and HLA in healthy donors. About the research overall: T cells numbering 150 million to 200 million yielded around 120 million unique TCR beta sequences in an earlier analysis.

The PCR used 60 Vbeta and 13 Jbeta primers. Only in-frame clones appear in the TCRdb table, and some are missing; sequencing was by immunoSEQ multiplex PCR. The sample gives 55,000 to 85,000 clones, 80% to 90% of which show up once; 2% is in the top ten. This TCR derives from a young woman in good health and CMV-seronegative. Sequenced: PBMCs.

The CDR3 nucleotides read TGTGCCAGCAGTGGAACCGGGACAGGGGGCACCTACGAGCAGTACTTC. The encoded protein is CASSGTGTGGTYEQYF. V usage is TRBV6-1 and J usage is TRBJ2-7, with TRBD1 matching over 12 bases. After removal of 4 bases from V and 2 bases from J, the junction contained 6 bases not matched to a gene. The CDR3 spans 16 residues. CDR1 MNHNS and CDR2 SASEGT come from the germline V gene.